The 26 T cell receptor beta chains reported below all come from one sample, sequenced in a study of shared clonotypes between healthy human individuals. Produced via immunoSEQ multiplex PCR; TCRdb's table is partial and in-frame only. The table has about 480,000 clones, less than 85% seen once. Material: PBMCs. The receptor source for this set is a middle-aged woman in good health. Some clones in this sample may be carry-over from other donors' samples.

The rearrangement joins TRBV21-1 to TRBJ2-7. TRBV21-1 is noted as a pseudogene. The CDR3 consists of 14 residues. The DNA of the CDR3 is TGTGCCAGCAGCAAATGGGTTTCGGCCTCGTCGACGCACTTC. Amino acid sequence: CASSKWVSASSTHF.

The rearrangement joins TRBV28 to TRBJ2-5; D gene unclear. The J call is doubtful: the DNA matches TRBJ2-7 better. The length of the CDR3 is 16 residues. CDR1 is MDHEN, CDR2 SYDVKM, per germline. This CDR3 reads CASSDPGHTPFYEQYF. The CDR3 bases are TGTGCCAGCAGTGACCCTGGGCACACTCCGTTTTACGAGCAGTACTTC.

The chain uses TRBV27 and TRBJ1-4; D may be TRBD1 (6 bases). Looked up from germline, CDR1 is MNHEY and CDR2 is SMNVEV (reference sequence). V lost 7 bases to trimming and J lost 1 base, with 16 bases between them. This CDR3 spans 16 amino acids. This chain's CDR3 is CASNHGGGRTNEKLFF. The CDR3 DNA is TGTGCCAGCAACCATGGCGGGGGCAGAACTAATGAAAAACTGTTTTTT. Using reference TRBV27 and TRBJ1-4 for the parts outside the CDR3, the full variable domain is EAQVTQNPRYLITVTGKKLTVTCSQNMNHEYMSWYRQDPGLGLRQIYYSMNVEVTDKGDVPEGYKVSRKEKRNFPLILESPSPNQTSLYFCASNHGGGRTNEKLFFGSGTQLSVL.

The rearrangement links TRBV4-2 to TRBJ2-7, with D perhaps matching TRBD2 (6 bases). V was pared by 4 bases and J by 2 bases, with 18 bases between. Germline assignment: CDR1 LGHNA and CDR2 YNFKEQ. The CDR3 spans 16 residues. The CDR3 loop reads CASSRPGLAKPYEQYF. DNA of the CDR3: TGTGCCAGCAGCCGTCCTGGGCTAGCGAAACCCTACGAGCAGTACTTC.

V usage is TRBV19 and J usage is TRBJ2-5; TRBD2 matches at 9 bases. The V segment lost 6 bases and the J segment 1 base; nucleotides outside the gene matches: 3. This CDR3 region has 14 residues. CDR1 LNHDA and CDR2 SQIVND come from the germline V gene (reference sequence). CDR3 DNA: TGTGCCAGTAGCTTGACTAGCGGCCAAGAGACCCAGTACTTC. Protein: CASSLTSGQETQYF.

The rearrangement joins TRBV2 to TRBJ2-7; 9 bases are shared with TRBD2. The germline CDR1 and CDR2 sequences are SNHLY and FYNNEI. Unmatched junction bases numbered 10, after V lost 4 bases and J lost 0 bases. The CDR3 sequence is 17 residues long. The DNA for the CDR3 is TGTGCCAGCAGTGCGGATAGCGGGAGATACGGCTCCTACGAGCAGTACTTC. Protein product: CASSADSGRYGSYEQYF.

This clone came up a few times. The CDR3 reads CASRRDLNTGELFF. The DNA of the CDR3 is TGTGCCAGCAGGCGGGATCTGAACACCGGGGAGCTGTTTTTT. The chain uses TRBV7-9 and TRBJ2-2; a possible D gene is TRBD2 (6 bases). Germline V lookup: CDR1 SEHNR, CDR2 FQNEAQ (reference sequence). Trimming removed 6 bases at V and 1 base at J, with 9 bases between. The CDR3 contains 14 residues.

The chain carries TRBV7-6 and TRBJ2-3; 11 bases line up with TRBD2. The CDR3 has 16 residues. With V trimmed by 1 base and J by 3 bases, 3 bases remained unmatched. Germline lookup yields CDR1 SGHVS and CDR2 FNYEAQ. The CDR3 loop reads CASSLVLAGVTDTQYF. CDR3 nucleotide sequence: TGTGCCAGCAGCTTAGTACTAGCGGGAGTAACAGATACGCAGTATTTT.

In regard to this clone: Other nucleotide sequences from this sample produce the same CDR3. The gene calls are TRBV7-9 and TRBJ2-2; no definite D call. Between the trimmed V and J ends, which lost 3 bases and 5 bases, there was a span of 1 base. CDR1 and CDR2 from the germline V gene are SEHNR and FQNEAQ (reference sequence). There are 11 residues in the CDR3. CDR3 DNA: TGTGCCAGCAGCTTGACCGGGGAGCTGTTTTTT. Translation: CASSLTGELFF.

This clone occurred once. The V and J genes are TRBV19 and TRBJ2-5; 11 bases match TRBD2. The length of the CDR3 is 17 residues. The V gene end was trimmed by 5 bases and the J gene end by 4 bases; junction bases not matched to a gene: 12. Germline CDR1 reads LNHDA; CDR2 reads SQIVND (reference sequence). The CDR3 nucleotides are TGTGCCAGTAGTCCCACGTTTAGCGGGAGGGCCTCAGAGACCCAGTACTTC. Amino acids: CASSPTFSGRASETQYF.

This clone was picked up many times. J is TRBJ2-1 and V is TRBV27, with 9 bases fitting TRBD2. The CDR3 contains 16 residues. Trimming removed 4 bases from V and 0 bases from J; junction bases left unmatched: 4. CDR1 is MNHEY, CDR2 SMNVEV, per germline (reference sequence). The CDR3 DNA is TGTGCCAGCAGTTCCTGGCGGGGGGGCTCCTACAATGAGCAGTTCTTC. Amino acids: CASSSWRGGSYNEQFF.

This sequence joins TRBV4-1 and TRBJ2-3; D not certain. The CDR3 covers 13 residues. Trimming cost V 1 base and J 9 bases, with 11 bases left between them. The germline V gene encodes CDR1 MGHRA and CDR2 YSYEKL. The CDR3: CASSQAVELTQYF. CDR3 DNA sequence: TGCGCCAGCAGCCAAGCGGTGGAGTTAACGCAGTATTTT.

This clone was counted a single time. In DNA, the CDR3 is TGTGCCAGCTCACCCTTTGGACAGACGCAAGAGACCCAGTACTTC. Protein product: CASSPFGQTQETQYF. This chain joins TRBV18 and TRBJ2-5; D is perhaps TRBD1 (6 bases). From germline, CDR1 is KGHSH and CDR2 LQKENI. The CDR3 sequence is 15 residues long. V lost 3 bases and J lost 2, with 13 bases in between.

This clone came up once. This chain links TRBV6-5 with TRBJ2-7; D is possibly TRBD1 (6 bases). Trimming cost V 5 bases and J 0 bases, with 8 bases left between them. Germline values: CDR1 MNHEY, CDR2 SVGAGI. CDR3 size: 13 residues. The CDR3 is CASSKDSSYEQYF. DNA for the CDR3: TGTGCCAGCAGTAAGGACAGCTCCTACGAGCAGTACTTC.

J is TRBJ2-1 and V is TRBV18; a possible D gene is TRBD2 (5 bases). The CDR3 spans 14 residues. Germline values: CDR1 KGHSH, CDR2 LQKENI. The germline V and J ends were trimmed by 1 base and 9 bases, with 13 bases remaining between them. The CDR3 coding sequence is TGTGCCAGCTCACCACGGGCTACTAGTGGTGAGCAGTTCTTC. Protein sequence: CASSPRATSGEQFF. The variable domain in full, with the rest retrieved from reference TRBV18 and TRBJ2-1, is NAGVMQNPRHLVRRRGQEARLRCSPMKGHSHVYWYRQLPEEGLKFMVYLQKENIIDESGMPKERFSAEFPKEGPSILRIQQVVRGDSAAYFCASSPRATSGEQFFGPGTRLTVL.

This clone came up a few times. In the same sample, other DNA sequences code for this CDR3. J is TRBJ2-3 and V is TRBV27; D not resolved. V lost 5 bases, J lost 0 bases, and 3 bases lay in between. The CDR3 runs to 12 residues. In germline, CDR1 is MNHEY, CDR2 SMNVEV (reference sequence). The CDR3, as DNA: TGTGCCAGCAGTCCTAGCACAGATACGCAGTATTTT. Residues: CASSPSTDTQYF.

The chain employs TRBV28 and TRBJ1-5; perhaps TRBD1 as D (6 bases). The CDR3 totals 16 residues. V dropped 5 bases and J dropped 2 bases, with 16 bases sitting between them. CDR1 is MDHEN, CDR2 SYDVKM, per germline. CDR3 protein: CASSIQQGFGNQPQHF. The CDR3, as DNA: TGTGCCAGCAGTATTCAACAGGGATTTGGCAATCAGCCCCAGCATTTT.

The rearrangement links TRBV18 to TRBJ2-1; maybe TRBD2 (6 bases). Trimming removed 2 bases from V and 4 bases from J, with 15 bases in between. Germline-derived CDR1 and CDR2 are KGHSH and LQKENI. The CDR3 runs to 16 residues. CDR3 DNA sequence: TGTGCCAGCTCACCAGGGAGCGGAGGGATTTACAATGAGCAGTTCTTC. Translated: CASSPGSGGIYNEQFF. Variable domain in full (rest from reference TRBV18 and TRBJ2-1): NAGVMQNPRHLVRRRGQEARLRCSPMKGHSHVYWYRQLPEEGLKFMVYLQKENIIDESGMPKERFSAEFPKEGPSILRIQQVVRGDSAAYFCASSPGSGGIYNEQFFGPGTRLTVL.

The sample holds many counts of this clone. The J gene is TRBJ2-7, the V gene TRBV27; 12 positions agree with TRBD1. Per germline, CDR1 MNHEY and CDR2 SMNVEV (reference sequence). Trimming took 4 bases from V and 4 from J; bases not matched to a gene: 5. The CDR3 spans 15 residues. The CDR3 loop reads CASSSPGQGAYEQYF. The CDR3 DNA sequence: TGTGCCAGCAGTTCCCCGGGACAGGGGGCATACGAGCAGTACTTC.

Remarks on this clone: The sample contains more than one DNA sequence encoding this CDR3. The chain is built from TRBV19 and TRBJ1-6; TRBD1 matches 9 bases. V lost 3 bases to trimming and J lost 10 bases; unmatched junction nucleotides: 4. This CDR3 comprises 14 residues. Germline CDR1 is LNHDA and CDR2 is SQIVND (reference sequence). The CDR3 DNA sequence: TGTGCCAGTAGTATCGGACAGGGGATCTCACCCCTCCACTTT. Its protein is CASSIGQGISPLHF.

The gene calls are TRBV11-2 and TRBJ2-7, with D possibly being TRBD1 or TRBD2 (6 bases each). The CDR3 has 15 amino acids. Germline CDR1 and CDR2: SGHAT and FQNNGV. Trimming pared 2 bases from V and 3 bases from J, leaving 14 bases between. CDR3 DNA: TGTGCCAGCAGCTTACCCTTGGGGGGCGTCTACGAGCAGTACTTC. It yields the protein CASSLPLGGVYEQYF. The full variable domain, its missing parts supplied by reference TRBV11-2 and TRBJ2-7, is EAGVAQSPRYKIIEKRQSVAFWCNPISGHATLYWYQQILGQGPKLLIQFQNNGVVDDSQLPKDRFSAERLKGVDSTLKIQPAKLEDSAVYLCASSLPLGGVYEQYFGPGTRLTVT.

In its sample, this clone was seen once. V gene TRBV2 combines with J gene TRBJ2-7; tentatively, D is TRBD2 (6 bases). V was cut by 2 bases and J by 0 bases, with 17 bases left in between. CDR1 is SNHLY and CDR2 is FYNNEI in the germline V gene. The length of the CDR3 is 17 residues. The CDR3: CASSEPRTAGSSYEQYF. The CDR3 nucleotides are TGTGCCAGCAGTGAACCTCGGACTGCCGGGAGCTCCTACGAGCAGTACTTC.

This chain uses TRBV11-1 with TRBJ2-1; no clear D. Germline V gives CDR1 SGHAT, CDR2 FQDESV (reference sequence). The CDR3 consists of 11 residues. Trimming stripped 5 bases from V and 7 bases from J, with 6 bases between. The CDR3 sequence is CASSKGNEQFF. DNA of the CDR3: TGTGCCAGCAGCAAAGGGAATGAGCAGTTCTTC.

This clone was observed a few times. For the CDR3, the DNA is TGTGCCAGCAGCGACCCGACAGGGGTGGAGACCCAGTACTTC. This translates into CASSDPTGVETQYF. The J gene is TRBJ2-5, the V gene TRBV5-5, with 8 positions matching TRBD1. Germline-derived CDR1 and CDR2 are SGHKS and YYEKEE (reference sequence). This CDR3 region has 14 residues. Unmatched junction bases numbered 7, after V lost 4 bases and J lost 5 bases. Full variable domain (rest looked up from reference TRBV5-5 and TRBJ2-5): DAGVTQSPTHLIKTRGQQVTLRCSPISGHKSVSWYQQVLGQGPQFIFQYYEKEERGRGNFPDRFSARQFPNYSSELNVNALLLGDSALYLCASSDPTGVETQYFGPGTRLLVL.

The chain has TRBV6-6 and TRBJ1-1; unclear D gene. Germline lookup yields CDR1 MNHNY and CDR2 SVGAGI (reference sequence). Trimming cost V 7 bases and J 1 base, with 10 bases left between them. This CDR3 contains 13 residues. The CDR3 loop is CASNLSWNTEAFF. The CDR3 DNA sequence: TGTGCCAGCAACTTGTCTTGGAACACTGAAGCTTTCTTT.

Only one count was recorded for this clone. CDR3 in amino acids: CASSSTGVYSNQPQHF. DNA of the CDR3: TGTGCCAGCAGCTCAACAGGGGTTTATAGCAATCAGCCCCAGCATTTT. The chain joins TRBV7-2 to TRBJ1-5, with 7 bases that match TRBD1. Germline lookup yields CDR1 SGHTA and CDR2 FQGNSA. The J segment lost 0 bases and the V segment lost 4 bases, leaving 6 bases of the junction unmatched. This CDR3 is built from 16 residues.